This T cell receptor (beta chain) originates from a study of shared clonotypes between healthy human individuals. Study results and caveats: Shared clonotypes: 4.5% to 5% naive CD4, roughly 3.5% naive CD8, roughly 2.4% memory CD4, approximately 0.37% memory CD8.

This clone was picked up one time. Antigen unknown. The CDR3 loop spans 13 amino acids. CDR1 is LNHNV and CDR2 is YYDKDF in the germline V gene (reference sequence). V lost 4 bases to trimming and J lost 3 bases, with 10 bases between them. Some clones are missing from TCRdb's copy, which holds only in-frame ones; the method was immunoSEQ multiplex PCR. This table has millions of clones, about 92% appearing once. CD45RO negativity and positive selection for CCR7 defined naive CD8 cells, a population that excluded terminally differentiated effector memory CD45RA+ cells. The sample was naive CD8+ T cells from PBMCs. The chain joins TRBV15 to TRBJ2-7; no reliable D call. This receptor was identified in a man aged 18 to 30 in good health. Some clones in this sample may be carry-over from other donors' samples. This chain's CDR3 is CATSNRVNYEQYF. The CDR3 DNA reads as TGTGCCACCAGCAACCGGGTCAACTACGAGCAGTACTTC.